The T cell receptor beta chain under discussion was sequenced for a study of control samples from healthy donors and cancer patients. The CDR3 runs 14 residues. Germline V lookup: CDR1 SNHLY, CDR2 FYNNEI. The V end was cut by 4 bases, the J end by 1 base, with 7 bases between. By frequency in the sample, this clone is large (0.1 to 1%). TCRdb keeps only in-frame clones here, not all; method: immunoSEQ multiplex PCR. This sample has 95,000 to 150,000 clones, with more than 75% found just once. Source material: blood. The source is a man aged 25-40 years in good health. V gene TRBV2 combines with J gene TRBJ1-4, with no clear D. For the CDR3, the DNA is TGTGCCAGCAGTGGGGAGATAACTAATGAAAAACTGTTTTTT. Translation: CASSGEITNEKLFF.